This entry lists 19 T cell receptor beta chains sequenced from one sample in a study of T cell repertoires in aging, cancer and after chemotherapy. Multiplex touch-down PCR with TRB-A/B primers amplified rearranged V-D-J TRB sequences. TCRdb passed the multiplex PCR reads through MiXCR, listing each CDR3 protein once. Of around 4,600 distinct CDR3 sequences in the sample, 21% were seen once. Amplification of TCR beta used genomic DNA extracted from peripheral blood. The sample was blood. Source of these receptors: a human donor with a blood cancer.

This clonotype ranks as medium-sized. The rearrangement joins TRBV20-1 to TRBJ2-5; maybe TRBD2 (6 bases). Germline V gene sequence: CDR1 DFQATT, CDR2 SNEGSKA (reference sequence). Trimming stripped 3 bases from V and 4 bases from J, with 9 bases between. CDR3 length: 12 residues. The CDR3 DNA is TGCAGTGCTAGGGAGGGAGCAGAGACCCAGTACTTC. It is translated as CSAREGAETQYF.

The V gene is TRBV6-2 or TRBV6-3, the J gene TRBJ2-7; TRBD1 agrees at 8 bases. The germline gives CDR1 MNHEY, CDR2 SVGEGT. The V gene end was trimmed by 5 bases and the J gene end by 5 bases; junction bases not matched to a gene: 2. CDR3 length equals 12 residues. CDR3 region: CASSRQGNEQYF. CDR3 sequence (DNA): TGTGCCAGCAGTCGACAGGGGAACGAGCAGTACTTC.

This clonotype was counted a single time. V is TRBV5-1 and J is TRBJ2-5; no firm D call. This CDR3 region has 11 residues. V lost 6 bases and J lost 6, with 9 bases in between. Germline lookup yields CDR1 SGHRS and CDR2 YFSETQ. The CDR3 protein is CASKSQKTQYF. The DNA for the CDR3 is TGCGCCAGCAAGTCTCAAAAGACCCAGTACTTC.

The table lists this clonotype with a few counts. CDR3 loop: CASRSPPQPAKNIQYF. Here the CDR3 DNA reads TGTGCCAGCAGATCCCCTCCCCAGCCAGCCAAAAACATTCAGTACTTC. The rearrangement uses TRBV12-3 or TRBV12-4 and TRBJ2-4; D uncertain. The CDR3 is made up of 16 amino acids. V was clipped by 6 bases and J by 0 bases, with 15 bases between them.

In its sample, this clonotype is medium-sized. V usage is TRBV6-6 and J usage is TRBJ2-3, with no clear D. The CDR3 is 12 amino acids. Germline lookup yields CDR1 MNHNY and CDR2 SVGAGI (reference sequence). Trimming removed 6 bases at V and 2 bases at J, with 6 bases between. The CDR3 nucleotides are TGTGCCAGCAGCCAGGCCACAGATACGCAGTATTTT. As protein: CASSQATDTQYF.

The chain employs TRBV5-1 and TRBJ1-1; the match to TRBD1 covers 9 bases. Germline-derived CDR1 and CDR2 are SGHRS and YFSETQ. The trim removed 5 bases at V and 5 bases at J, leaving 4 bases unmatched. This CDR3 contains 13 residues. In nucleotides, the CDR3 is TGCGCCAGCAGAGGGGACAGGGCTACTGAAGCTTTCTTT. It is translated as CASRGDRATEAFF.

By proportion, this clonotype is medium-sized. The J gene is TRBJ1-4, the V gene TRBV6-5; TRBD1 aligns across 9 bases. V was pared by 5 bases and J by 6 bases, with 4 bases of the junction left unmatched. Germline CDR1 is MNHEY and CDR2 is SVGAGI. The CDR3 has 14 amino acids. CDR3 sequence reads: CASSPGQGYEKLFF. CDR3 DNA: TGTGCCAGCAGTCCAGGACAGGGGTATGAAAAACTGTTTTTT.

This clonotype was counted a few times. The CDR3 DNA reads TGCAGTGCCACCGACAGGGGATACAATGAGCAGTTCTTC. Protein: CSATDRGYNEQFF. The chain combines TRBV20-1 with TRBJ2-1; 8 positions match TRBD1. Trimming removed 6 bases from V and 4 bases from J; junction bases left unmatched: 5. The germline V gene has CDR1 DFQATT and CDR2 SNEGSKA (reference sequence). The CDR3 consists of 13 residues.

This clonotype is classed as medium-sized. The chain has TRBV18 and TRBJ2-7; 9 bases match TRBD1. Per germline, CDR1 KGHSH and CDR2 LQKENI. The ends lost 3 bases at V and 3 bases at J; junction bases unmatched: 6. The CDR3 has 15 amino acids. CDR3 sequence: CASSPPGQGGYEQYF. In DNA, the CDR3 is TGTGCCAGCTCACCTCCGGGACAGGGAGGCTACGAGCAGTACTTC.

The CDR3 is CASSLGGTEQETQYF. CDR3 DNA sequence: TGCGCCAGCAGCTTGGGTGGGACAGAACAAGAGACCCAGTACTTC. The V gene is TRBV5-1, the J gene TRBJ2-5; TRBD1 matches 7 bases. The CDR3 runs 15 residues. The germline gives CDR1 SGHRS, CDR2 YFSETQ. The V and J ends lost 0 bases and 2 bases, in that order; junction bases with no gene match: 4. Full variable domain (outside the CDR3, taken from reference TRBV5-1 and TRBJ2-5): KAGVTQTPRYLIKTRGQQVTLSCSPISGHRSVSWYQQTPGQGLQFLFEYFSETQRNKGNFPGRFSGRQFSNSRSEMNVSTLELGDSALYLCASSLGGTEQETQYFGPGTRLLVL.

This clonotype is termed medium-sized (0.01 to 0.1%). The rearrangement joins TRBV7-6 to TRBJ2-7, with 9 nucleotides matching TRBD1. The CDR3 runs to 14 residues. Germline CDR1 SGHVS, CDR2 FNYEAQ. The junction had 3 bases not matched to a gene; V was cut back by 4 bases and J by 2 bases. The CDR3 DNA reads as TGTGCCAGCAGCTCCGGGACAGGGCCCTACGAGCAGTACTTC. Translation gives CASSSGTGPYEQYF.

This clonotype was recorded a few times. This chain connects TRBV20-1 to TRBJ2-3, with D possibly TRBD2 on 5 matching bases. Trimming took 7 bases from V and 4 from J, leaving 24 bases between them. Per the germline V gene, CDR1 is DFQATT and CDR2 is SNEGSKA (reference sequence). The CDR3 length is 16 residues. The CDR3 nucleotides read TGCAGTGTTACAAAGGCCGCCTCGGGGTTGCCAGATACGCAGTATTTT. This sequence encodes CSVTKAASGLPDTQYF.

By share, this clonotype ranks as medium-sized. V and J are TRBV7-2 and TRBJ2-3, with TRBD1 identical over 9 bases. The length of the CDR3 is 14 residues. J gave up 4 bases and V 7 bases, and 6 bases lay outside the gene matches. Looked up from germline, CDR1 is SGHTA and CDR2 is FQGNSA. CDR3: CASTPGQGADTQYF. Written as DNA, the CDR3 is TGTGCCAGCACGCCGGGACAGGGCGCAGATACGCAGTATTTT.

In nucleotides, the CDR3 is TGTGCCAGCAGACCTTTGGGGGGGGGGGCAGGGGAGACCCAGTACTTC. Residues: CASRPLGGGAGETQYF. The chain couples TRBV6-5 to TRBJ2-5; weak D call: TRBD2 (7 bases). The ends were cut back, 6 bases at V and 5 bases at J, with 22 bases in the middle. Germline values: CDR1 MNHEY, CDR2 SVGAGI. The CDR3 has 16 residues.

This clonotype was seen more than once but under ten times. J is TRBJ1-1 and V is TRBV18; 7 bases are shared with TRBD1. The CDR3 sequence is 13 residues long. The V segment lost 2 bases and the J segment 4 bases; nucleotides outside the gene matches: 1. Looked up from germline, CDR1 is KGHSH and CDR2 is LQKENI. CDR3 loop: CASSPRTGTEAFF. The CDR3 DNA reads TGTGCCAGCTCACCAAGGACAGGCACTGAAGCTTTCTTT.

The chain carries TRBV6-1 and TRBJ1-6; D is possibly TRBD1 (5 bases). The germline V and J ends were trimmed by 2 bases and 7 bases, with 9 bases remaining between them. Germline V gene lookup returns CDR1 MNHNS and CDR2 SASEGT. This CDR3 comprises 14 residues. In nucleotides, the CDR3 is TGTGCCAGCAGTGAACAGGGAGGAAATTCACCCCTCCACTTT. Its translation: CASSEQGGNSPLHF.

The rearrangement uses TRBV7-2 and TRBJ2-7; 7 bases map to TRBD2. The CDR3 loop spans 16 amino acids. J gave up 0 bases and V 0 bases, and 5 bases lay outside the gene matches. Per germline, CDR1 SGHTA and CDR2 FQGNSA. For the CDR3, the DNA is TGTGCCAGCAGCTTAGCGGGGGGGACGAGCTCCTACGAGCAGTACTTC. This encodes CASSLAGGTSSYEQYF.

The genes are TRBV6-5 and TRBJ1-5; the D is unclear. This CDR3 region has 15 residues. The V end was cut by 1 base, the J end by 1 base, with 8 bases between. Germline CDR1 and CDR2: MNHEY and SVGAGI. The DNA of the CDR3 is TGTGCCAGCAGTTACTTACAGATAAGCAATCAGCCCCAGCATTTT. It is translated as CASSYLQISNQPQHF.

As DNA, the CDR3 is TGTGCCAGCGTTCCGGCCTTAGGGAATAACTATGGCTACACCTTC. Translated, it gives CASVPALGNNYGYTF. The J gene is TRBJ1-2, the V gene TRBV6-2 or TRBV6-3; no firm D call. This CDR3 contains 15 residues. Germline CDR1 MNHEY, CDR2 SVGEGT. Trimming shortened V by 8 bases and J by 1 base, and 17 bases separated the two germline ends.